This TCR beta chain was observed in a study of regulatory T cells in long-lasting Graves disease. Study at large: Persistent Graves' disease required over 5 years of antithyroid drugs and positive TSH receptor antibodies. The study, taken as a whole, reports: More public clonotypes were shared by persistent patients (2,741) than by new patients (roughly 1,000). Graves' patients with persistent disease showed TCR diversity lower than patients newly diagnosed.

Researchers made TCR beta libraries by using iRepertoire HTBI primers and running Arm-PCR on CDR3 regions. In the original processing: The identification of 60 or so TRBV and 11 to 15 TRBJ segments was made across samples. A single record per CDR3 protein comes from TCRdb applying MiXCR to the multiplex PCR reads. It is TCRdb's table, rather than the study itself, that gives the V and J calls and clone size. The sample holds 400,000 to 500,000 distinct CDR3 sequences, roughly 21% seen once. As for this clonotype: Its antigen is not known.

Germline-derived CDR1 and CDR2 are DFQATT and SNEGSKA (reference sequence). V lost 5 bases, J lost 10 bases, and 6 bases stayed unmatched. The CDR3 sequence is 13 residues long. Time point meaning: persistent/refractory GD, antithyroid drugs over 5 years with positive TRAb. Preparation of the TCR library used RNA extracted from PBMCs. The sequence derives from a female donor with Graves disease. The material sequenced was peripheral blood mononuclear cells (PBMCs), taken when the disease was refractory, from a patient treated with antithyroid drugs. This chain uses TRBV20-1 with TRBJ1-6; 9 nucleotides line up with TRBD1. CDR3: CSAGQGMRSPLHF. The CDR3 region has the DNA TGCAGTGCTGGACAGGGGATGAGATCACCCCTCCACTTT.